In this sample, the clone carrying this T cell receptor (beta chain) turned up a few times. 60 Vbeta and 13 Jbeta primers were used in PCR. The protocol was immunoSEQ multiplex PCR, while the TCRdb copy is restricted to in-frame clones and leaves out a portion. This repertoire shows around 180,000 clones, roughly 80% found once; its top ten account for approximately 6.7%. This record belongs to a study of cytomegalovirus exposure and HLA in healthy donors. The CDR3 covers 14 residues. V lost 6 bases, J lost 3 bases, and 5 bases stayed unmatched. Per the germline V gene, CDR1 is MNHEY and CDR2 is SVGAGI.

The chain couples TRBV6-5 to TRBJ1-2; TRBD1 aligns across 9 bases. The sequence came from a young man in good health and CMV-seropositive. Sequencing used PBMCs. The CDR3 coding sequence is TGTGCCAGCAGACGGGGACAGGGCTACTATGGCTACACCTTC. Its protein is CASRRGQGYYGYTF.